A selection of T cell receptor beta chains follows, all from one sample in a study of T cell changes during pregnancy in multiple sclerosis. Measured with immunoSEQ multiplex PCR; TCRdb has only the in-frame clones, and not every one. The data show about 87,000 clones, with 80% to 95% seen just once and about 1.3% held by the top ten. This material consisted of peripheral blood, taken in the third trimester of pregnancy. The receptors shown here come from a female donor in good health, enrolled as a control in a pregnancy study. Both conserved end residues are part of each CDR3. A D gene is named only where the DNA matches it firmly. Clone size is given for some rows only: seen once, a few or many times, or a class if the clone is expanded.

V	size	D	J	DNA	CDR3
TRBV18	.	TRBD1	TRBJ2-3	TGTGCCAGCTCACGGGGACAGGGGACAGATACGCAGTATTTT	CASSRGQGTDTQYF
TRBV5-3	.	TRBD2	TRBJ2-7	TGTGCCAGAAGCTTGGCCAGCGGGAGGGAACCTTCACATTACGAGCAGTACTTC	CARSLASGREPSHYEQYF
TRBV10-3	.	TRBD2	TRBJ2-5	TGTGCCATCAGTGGACTAGCGGGAGGGAGAGAGACCCAGTACTTC	CAISGLAGGRETQYF
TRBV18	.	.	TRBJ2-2	TGTGCCAGCTCACCGACTCCCGGGGAGCTGTTTTTT	CASSPTPGELFF
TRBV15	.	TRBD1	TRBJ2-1	TGTGCCACCAGCAGAGAACAGGGGGCAAGCTCCTACAATGAGCAGTTCTTC	CATSREQGASSYNEQFF
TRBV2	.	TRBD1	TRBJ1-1	TGTGCCAGCAGTGGAGACAGGGTACGTACAACTGAAGCTTTCTTT	CASSGDRVRTTEAFF
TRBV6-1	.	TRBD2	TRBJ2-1	TGTGCCAGCACCCTAGCGGGAGGGCGCAGAAGTGAGCAGTTCTTC	CASTLAGGRRSEQFF
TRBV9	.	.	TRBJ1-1	TGTGCCAGCAGCGTAGTTCAGGGCGGCACTGAAGCTTTCTTT	CASSVVQGGTEAFF
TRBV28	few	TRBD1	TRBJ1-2	TGTGCCAGCAGTATCCCAGGGGGCAACTATGGCTACACCTTC	CASSIPGGNYGYTF
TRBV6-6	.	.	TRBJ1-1	TGTGCCAGCAGGCATTATCAGATACTGAACACTGAAGCTTTCTTT	CASRHYQILNTEAFF
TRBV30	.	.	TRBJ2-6	TGTGCCTGGAGTGCTGCCCGGGGGGCCGCTGGGGCCAACGTCCTGACTTTC	CAWSAARGAAGANVLTF
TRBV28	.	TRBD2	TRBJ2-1	TGTGCCAGCAGTTTACTAGCGGGAGCCCACAATGAGCAGTTCTTC	CASSLLAGAHNEQFF